The following is a T cell receptor beta chain sequence with its context. The sample comes from a study of T cell responses to AZD1222 COVID-19 vaccine. Profiled with immunoSEQ multiplex PCR; TCRdb holds only in-frame clones, not every one. In the table there are around 150,000 clones, approximately 91% of which are singletons. The ends lost 3 bases at V and 2 bases at J; junction bases unmatched: 13. The CDR3 runs to 18 residues. CDR1 and CDR2 (germline): SGHRS, YFSETQ. The TCR sequence derives from an adult who received the AZD1222 COVID-19 vaccine. The chain recombines TRBV5-1 with TRBJ1-1, with 10 nucleotides matching TRBD1. The specimen comprised peripheral blood, sampled 28 days after the second AZD1222 dose. The CDR3 loop is CASSSRGQGIVLNTEAFF. The CDR3, as DNA: TGCGCCAGCAGCTCCCGGGGACAGGGGATCGTTCTAAACACTGAAGCTTTCTTT.